This is a list of T cell receptor beta chains from one sample in a study of blood T cell repertoires in COVID-19. The table came from immunoSEQ multiplex PCR; TCRdb's copy has only in-frame clones and leaves some out. Here the sample spans approximately 120,000 clones, roughly 91% being singletons. The sequenced sample consisted of peripheral blood. These receptors all come from a human donor with acute or convalescent COVID-19. The donor label of this sample is uncertain. Each CDR3 is given with its conserved first and last residue. Each record gives: V gene, D gene, clone size, J gene, CDR3 protein, CDR3 DNA. A D gene is named only where the DNA matches it firmly. Rows give clone size only sometimes, using once, few, many, or a class for an expanded clone.

>TRBV4-1|NA|NA|TRBJ1-1
CASSQDWAGEAFF
TGCGCCAGCAGCCAAGATTGGGCAGGCGAAGCTTTCTTT
>TRBV5-1|NA|NA|TRBJ2-5
CASSWGDSKETQYF
TGCGCCAGCAGCTGGGGGGACAGCAAAGAGACCCAGTACTTC
>TRBV10-3|TRBD2|NA|TRBJ2-3
CAISKLADRTDTQYF
TGTGCCATCAGCAAGCTAGCGGATCGCACAGATACGCAGTATTTT
>TRBV7-9|NA|NA|TRBJ1-2
CASRPTEANYGYTF
TGTGCCAGCAGACCTACTGAAGCTAACTATGGCTACACCTTC
>TRBV6-2/TRBV6-3|NA|NA|TRBJ1-2
CASSTGEYGYTF
TGTGCCAGCAGTACCGGGGAATACGGCTACACCTTC
>TRBV18|TRBD2|NA|TRBJ2-3
CASSPGLATDTQYF
TGTGCCAGCTCCCCGGGACTAGCTACAGATACGCAGTATTTT
>TRBV28|NA|NA|TRBJ1-2
CASRPGGANYGYTF
TGTGCCAGCAGGCCTGGGGGCGCTAACTATGGCTACACCTTC
>TRBV12-3/TRBV12-4|NA|NA|TRBJ1-5
CASSLGGWEHF
TGTGCCAGCAGTTTAGGAGGTTGGGAGCATTTT
>TRBV7-3|TRBD2|NA|TRBJ2-3
CASSSTSGANTQYF
TGTGCCAGCAGCTCCACTAGCGGGGCCAATACGCAGTATTTT
>TRBV19|TRBD1|few|TRBJ1-3
CASSITGASGNTIYF
TGTGCCAGTAGTATCACAGGGGCTTCTGGAAACACCATATATTTT
>TRBV11-2|NA|NA|TRBJ2-3
CASSLDAAGTDTQYF
TGTGCCAGCAGCTTAGATGCGGCTGGCACAGATACGCAGTATTTT
>TRBV5-1|TRBD1|NA|TRBJ1-6
CASSLLPGGVSPLHF
TGCGCCAGCAGCTTGTTACCAGGGGGCGTTTCACCCCTCCACTTT
>TRBV28|NA|NA|TRBJ1-1
CASSPPIFLAMNTEAFF
TGTGCCAGCAGTCCTCCCATATTCCTAGCCATGAACACTGAAGCTTTCTTT
>TRBV19|TRBD1|NA|TRBJ1-5
CASSTLPTGLVNQPQHF
TGTGCCAGTAGTACCCTGCCGACAGGGTTGGTCAATCAGCCCCAGCATTTT
>TRBV7-9|TRBD1|NA|TRBJ1-2
CASSPGQEFNYGYTF
TGTGCCAGCAGCCCCGGACAGGAGTTTAACTATGGCTACACCTTC
>TRBV6-5|TRBD2|NA|TRBJ2-5
CASSRLAGETQYF
TGTGCCAGCAGTAGACTAGCCGGGGAGACCCAGTACTTC
>TRBV7-7|NA|NA|TRBJ2-1
CASSFKQNNEQFF
TGTGCCAGCAGCTTCAAACAGAACAATGAGCAGTTCTTC
>TRBV18|TRBD1|NA|TRBJ1-1
CASSPLQGGYTEAFF
TGTGCCAGCTCACCACTGCAGGGGGGATACACTGAAGCTTTCTTT
>TRBV6-2/TRBV6-3|TRBD2|NA|TRBJ2-2
CASSFGLAGTGELFF
TGTGCCAGCAGCTTCGGACTAGCGGGCACCGGGGAGCTGTTTTTT
>TRBV12-3/TRBV12-4|NA|NA|TRBJ2-3
CASMPEYTDTQYF
TGTGCCAGCATGCCAGAATACACAGATACGCAGTATTTT
>TRBV9|NA|NA|TRBJ2-1
CASSVVGAGSYNEQFF
TGTGCCAGCAGCGTAGTAGGGGCAGGGTCCTACAATGAGCAGTTCTTC
>TRBV6-5|TRBD1|few|TRBJ2-3
CASGGTGSSTQYF
TGTGCCAGCGGCGGGACAGGCAGCAGTACGCAGTATTTT
>TRBV30|NA|NA|TRBJ2-7
CAWSALRGYEQYF
TGTGCCTGGAGTGCACTTCGGGGCTACGAGCAGTACTTC
>TRBV7-9|TRBD2|NA|TRBJ2-5
CASSLVGTSGRLDQYF
TGTGCCAGCAGCTTAGTGGGCACTAGCGGGAGGTTGGACCAGTACTTC
>TRBV29-1|NA|NA|TRBJ2-3
CSVERGLITDTQYF
TGCAGCGTTGAAAGGGGACTTATCACAGATACGCAGTATTTT
>TRBV5-6|TRBD2|NA|TRBJ2-7
CASSLIRATLAGVSYEQYF
TGTGCCAGCAGCTTGATAAGGGCAACACTAGCGGGAGTTTCCTACGAGCAGTACTTC
>TRBV19|NA|NA|TRBJ2-7
CASSMRGYEQYF
TGTGCCAGTAGTATGCGGGGCTACGAGCAGTACTTC
>TRBV9|NA|NA|TRBJ2-1
CASSPKGLIPYNEQFF
TGTGCCAGCAGCCCAAAGGGACTTATCCCGTACAATGAGCAGTTCTTC
>TRBV28|TRBD1|once|TRBJ1-5
CAVPGQGTQPQHF
TGTGCCGTCCCGGGACAGGGCACTCAGCCCCAGCATTTT
>TRBV28|NA|NA|TRBJ1-2
CASSLWANSIYGYTF
TGTGCCAGCAGTTTATGGGCTAACAGCATCTATGGCTACACCTTC
>TRBV5-4|TRBD1|NA|TRBJ1-2
CASSPGQGDGYTF
TGTGCCAGCAGCCCGGGACAGGGGGACGGCTACACCTTC
>TRBV6-5|NA|NA|TRBJ1-2
CASSYGVGDGYTF
TGTGCCAGCAGTTACGGGGTAGGGGATGGCTACACCTTC
>TRBV7-3|NA|NA|TRBJ1-1
CASSLNTGAEAFF
TGTGCCAGCAGCTTAAATACGGGGGCTGAAGCTTTCTTT
>TRBV18|TRBD1|NA|TRBJ1-2
CASSPDRAHGYTF
TGTGCCAGCTCACCGGACAGGGCTCATGGCTACACCTTC
>TRBV7-9|TRBD1|NA|TRBJ1-4
CASSSLPIRGTANEKLFF
TGTGCCAGCAGCTCTCTACCCATTCGCGGGACAGCTAATGAAAAACTGTTTTTT
>TRBV7-2|NA|NA|TRBJ1-1
CASSFLTDILEAFF
TGTGCCAGCAGCTTCCTGACGGACATCCTTGAAGCTTTCTTT
>TRBV7-3|TRBD2|NA|TRBJ2-3
CASSLLAGSTDTQYF
TGTGCCAGCAGCTTGCTAGCGGGGTCCACAGATACGCAGTATTTT
>TRBV28|NA|NA|TRBJ2-7
CASSAAGALVDEQYF
TGTGCCAGCAGTGCGGCGGGGGCCCTGGTGGACGAGCAGTACTTC
>TRBV7-6|NA|NA|TRBJ1-1
CASSYPGHGQTEAFF
TGTGCCAGCAGCTACCCGGGACACGGCCAAACTGAAGCTTTCTTT
>TRBV7-2|TRBD1|NA|TRBJ2-5
CASSPLRDRGQETQYF
TGTGCCAGCAGCCCCCTGAGGGACAGGGGTCAAGAGACCCAGTACTTC
>TRBV9|NA|NA|TRBJ2-3
CASSVIRQPHVSSTDTQYF
TGTGCCAGCAGCGTAATCCGACAGCCGCACGTTTCTAGCACAGATACGCAGTATTTT
>TRBV19|TRBD1|NA|TRBJ1-2
CASMPPGQGRYGYTF
TGTGCCAGTATGCCCCCGGGACAGGGACGCTATGGCTACACCTTC
>TRBV18|NA|NA|TRBJ1-5
CASSPGREGQPQHF
TGTGCCAGCTCACCGGGCAGGGAGGGACAGCCCCAGCATTTT
>TRBV30|NA|NA|TRBJ1-2
CAWSPSPYRNPNYGYTF
TGTGCCTGGAGTCCCTCCCCCTACAGAAATCCAAACTATGGCTACACCTTC
>TRBV7-9|NA|few|TRBJ2-5
CASRVGGGGETQYF
TGTGCCAGCAGGGTCGGGGGAGGAGGAGAGACCCAGTACTTC
>TRBV28|TRBD1|once|TRBJ2-7
CASRISGQGFYHEQYF
TGTGCCAGCAGGATCTCGGGACAGGGATTTTACCACGAGCAGTACTTC
>TRBV16|TRBD2|NA|TRBJ2-7
CASSPIGGAGEQYF
TGTGCCAGCAGCCCCATCGGGGGGGCTGGCGAGCAGTACTTC
>TRBV28|NA|NA|TRBJ1-5
CASSGQNNQPQHF
TGTGCCAGCAGTGGACAGAACAATCAGCCCCAGCATTTT
>TRBV3-1/TRBV3-2|NA|NA|TRBJ2-1
CASSQGSPFVEQFF
TGTGCCAGCAGCCAAGGTTCTCCTTTCGTAGAACAGTTCTTC
>TRBV25-1|TRBD1|NA|TRBJ2-7
CASSALGQGAGEQYF
TGTGCCAGCAGTGCGCTAGGACAGGGGGCTGGCGAGCAGTACTTC